This TCR beta chain derives from a study of beta chain features in type 1 diabetes. Study conclusions and caveats: Within each of all four CD4+ subsets, Type 1 diabetes patients had TCRB CDR3s that were moderately but significantly shorter.

The investigators reverse transcribed all of the isolated RNA, so they sequenced expressed TCRB transcripts. The table came from immunoSEQ multiplex PCR; TCRdb's copy has only in-frame clones and leaves some out. The data contain roughly 300,000 clones, roughly an eighth of them singletons. V was clipped by 5 bases and J by 11 bases, with 18 bases between them. Germline CDR1 is SGHTA and CDR2 is FQGTGA. This CDR3 contains 13 residues. The table lists this clone with a few counts. The target antigen is unknown. This TCR derives from a young man with type 1 diabetes. The V call is TRBV7-3, the J call TRBJ1-1; D remains ambiguous. The sequenced sample consisted of naive CD4+ T cells from blood. The CDR3 nucleotides are TGTGCCAGCAGCAAGACTGCTGCGGGGATGGCTTTCTTT. Its protein product is CASSKTAAGMAFF.